This T cell receptor beta chain is drawn from a study of cytomegalovirus exposure and HLA in healthy donors. Germline lookup yields CDR1 SGHRS and CDR2 YFSETQ. With 1 base removed from V and 2 bases from J, the gap between germline ends came to 12 bases. CDR3 length equals 15 residues. The PCR used 60 Vbeta and 13 Jbeta primers. Data came from immunoSEQ multiplex PCR; TCRdb stores just in-frame clones and leaves some out. This table holds some 190,000 clones, roughly 75% found once. Note on this clone: Antigen specificity is unknown.

The donors were healthy bone marrow donors. Regarding the study as a whole: By HLA locus, TCR association rates varied in a later analysis, with DRB1 showing the most and HLA-C the fewest. The authors later found HLA-associated TCR beta chains more clonally expanded than equally common others. Accurate prediction of most subjects' HLA-A and HLA-B alleles from TCR beta sequences was reported.

Material for sequencing was PBMCs. The sequence derives from a woman aged 30 to 39 in good health and CMV-seronegative. The J gene is TRBJ2-5, the V gene TRBV5-1; tentative D call: TRBD2 (6 bases). The CDR3 region is CASSLLGGTQETQYF. The CDR3 region has the DNA TGCGCCAGCAGCTTGCTGGGAGGTACGCAAGAGACCCAGTACTTC. Based on the CDR3 plus reference TRBV5-1 and TRBJ2-5, the full variable domain is KAGVTQTPRYLIKTRGQQVTLSCSPISGHRSVSWYQQTPGQGLQFLFEYFSETQRNKGNFPGRFSGRQFSNSRSEMNVSTLELGDSALYLCASSLLGGTQETQYFGPGTRLLVL.